A selection of T cell receptor beta chains follows, all from one sample in a study of OX40 agonist ivuxolimab in advanced cancers. Sequenced by immunoSEQ multiplex PCR; TCRdb stores in-frame clones only, minus some. The repertoire has more than 40,000 clones, about 74% of them found once; the top ten carry around 2.7%. The sequences come from CD4+ or CD8+ T cells sorted from blood, collected in a trial of the OX40 agonist ivuxolimab. Receptors originate from an adult with an advanced solid tumor such as melanoma, head and neck, liver or kidney cancer. Each CDR3 is given with its conserved first and last residue. D genes are given only for firm matches. Clone sizes are given selectively: once, few, many, or a class where the clone is expanded.

>NA|TRBV7-6|NA|TRBJ1-1
CASSGLNTEAFF
TGTGCCAGCAGCGGCCTTAACACTGAAGCTTTCTTT
>TRBD2|TRBV13|NA|TRBJ2-1
CASSLEPGTSGSFSSYNEQFF
TGTGCCAGCAGCTTAGAGCCCGGGACTAGCGGGAGTTTTAGCTCCTACAATGAGCAGTTCTTC
>NA|TRBV6-5|NA|TRBJ1-1
CASSLRLSTEAFF
TGTGCCAGCAGTTTACGATTAAGTACTGAAGCTTTCTTT
>TRBD1|TRBV28|NA|TRBJ1-5
CASRHKGTVLNQPQHF
TGTGCCAGCAGACACAAAGGGACAGTACTAAATCAGCCCCAGCATTTT
>NA|TRBV7-9|medium-sized|TRBJ2-6
CASSKERSGANVLTF
TGTGCCAGCTCCAAGGAGCGCTCTGGGGCCAACGTCCTGACTTTC
>NA|TRBV5-1|few|TRBJ1-3
CASSLTLEGNTIYF
TGCGCCAGCAGCTTGACCCTCGAGGGGAACACCATATATTTT
>NA|TRBV11-2|NA|TRBJ1-2
CASSQRPYGYTF
TGTGCCAGCAGTCAGCGACCGTATGGCTACACCTTC
>TRBD1|TRBV6-5|NA|TRBJ2-3
CASTKPGQGADTQYF
TGTGCCAGCACGAAGCCGGGACAGGGGGCAGATACGCAGTATTTT
>NA|TRBV7-8|NA|TRBJ2-1
CASSPSGPSYNEQFF
TGTGCCAGCAGCCCGTCGGGGCCTTCCTACAATGAGCAGTTCTTC
>TRBD1|TRBV7-2|NA|TRBJ2-5
CASSLGQKETQYF
TGTGCCAGCAGCTTGGGACAGAAAGAGACCCAGTACTTC
>TRBD1|TRBV2|few|TRBJ2-5
CASSSQGARGETQYF
TGTGCCAGCAGTTCACAGGGGGCCCGGGGGGAGACCCAGTACTTC